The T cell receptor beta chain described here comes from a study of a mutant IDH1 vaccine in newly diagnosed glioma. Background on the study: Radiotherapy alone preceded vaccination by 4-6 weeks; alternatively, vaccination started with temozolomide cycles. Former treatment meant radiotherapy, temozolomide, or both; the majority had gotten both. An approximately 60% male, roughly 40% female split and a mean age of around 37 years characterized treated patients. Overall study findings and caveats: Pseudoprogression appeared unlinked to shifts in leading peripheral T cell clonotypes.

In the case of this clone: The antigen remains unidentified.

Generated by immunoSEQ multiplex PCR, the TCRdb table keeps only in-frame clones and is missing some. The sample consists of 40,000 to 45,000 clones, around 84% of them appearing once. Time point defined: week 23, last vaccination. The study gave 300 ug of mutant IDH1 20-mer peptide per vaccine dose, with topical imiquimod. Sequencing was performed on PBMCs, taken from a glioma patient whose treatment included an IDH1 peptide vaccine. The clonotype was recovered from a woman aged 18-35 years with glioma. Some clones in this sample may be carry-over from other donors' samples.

The CDR3 protein is CASATTAPWARVAGARVDTQYF. The DNA for the CDR3 is TGTGCTAGTGCAACGACCGCACCTTGGGCTCGAGTAGCGGGAGCGAGAGTAGATACGCAGTATTTT. V usage is TRBV12-5 and J usage is TRBJ2-3, with 9 bases that match TRBD2. Germline assignment: CDR1 LGHNT and CDR2 FRNRAP. With V trimmed by 7 bases and J by 5 bases, 31 bases remained unmatched. This CDR3 contains 22 residues.